The 12 T cell receptor beta chains listed next were all sequenced from one sample in a study of T cell responses to AZD1222 COVID-19 vaccine. TCRdb keeps only in-frame clones here, not all; method: immunoSEQ multiplex PCR. This table has about 120,000 clones, approximately 94% appearing once. Specimen: peripheral blood, collected 28 days after the second AZD1222 dose. Source of these receptors: an adult who received the AZD1222 COVID-19 vaccine.

The V gene is TRBV7-3, the J gene TRBJ2-2; 11 bases match TRBD2. CDR3 length equals 17 residues. With 5 bases clipped from V and 1 base from J, the junction kept 6 bases outside the gene matches. CDR1 and CDR2 (germline): SGHTA, FQGTGA. The DNA for the CDR3 is TGTGCCAGCAGCCTTGGTAGCGGGAGGGTGAACACCGGGGAGCTGTTTTTT. Residues: CASSLGSGRVNTGELFF.

The chain links TRBV7-9 to TRBJ1-4; D gene uncertain. CDR1 is SEHNR, CDR2 FQNEAQ, per germline (reference sequence). Trimming removed 0 bases from V and 5 bases from J, with 13 bases in between. This CDR3 spans 16 amino acids. CDR3 sequence reads: CASSLAVGGTNEKLFF. As DNA, the CDR3 is TGTGCCAGCAGCTTAGCGGTTGGCGGAACGAATGAAAAACTGTTTTTT.

The CDR3 loop is CASSVNSGGLYEQYF. CDR3 nucleotides: TGTGCCAGCAGCGTAAATAGCGGGGGACTCTACGAGCAGTACTTC. The chain combines TRBV9 with TRBJ2-7; TRBD2 aligns across 9 bases. V shed 1 base and J 3 bases; nucleotides not matched to a gene: 5. This CDR3 spans 15 amino acids. CDR1 SGDLS and CDR2 YYNGEE come from the germline V gene.

The genes are TRBV7-9 and TRBJ2-7; D possibly uses TRBD1 or TRBD2 (5 bases each). The CDR3 is 14 residues long. Germline CDR1 reads SEHNR; CDR2 reads FQNEAQ (reference sequence). Trimming cost V 0 bases and J 2 bases, with 8 bases left between them. This CDR3 is CASSLALGAYEQYF. For the CDR3, the DNA is TGTGCCAGCAGCTTAGCTCTGGGGGCCTACGAGCAGTACTTC.

In DNA form, the CDR3 reads TGCAGCGTTGACCCCCTTAGCGGGAGTTCCTACAATGAGCAGTTCTTC. It encodes CSVDPLSGSSYNEQFF. V is TRBV29-1 and J is TRBJ2-1; TRBD2 agrees at 9 bases. CDR1 SQVTM and CDR2 ANQGSEA come from the germline V gene. The CDR3 spans 16 residues. J lost 1 base, V lost 3 bases, and 7 bases had no gene match.

V usage is TRBV2 and J usage is TRBJ1-2; D remains unclear. Trimming left V 5 bases short and J 4 bases short, with 11 bases between. The CDR3 consists of 13 residues. CDR1 is SNHLY, CDR2 FYNNEI, per germline. This CDR3 reads CASSSTAGYGYTF. CDR3 nucleotide sequence: TGTGCCAGCAGTTCTACAGCGGGCTATGGCTACACCTTC.

The chain joins TRBV10-2 to TRBJ1-2; D call uncertain. The V gene's germline CDR1 is WSHSY and CDR2 SAAADI. Trimming took 6 bases from V and 0 from J, leaving 5 bases between them. This CDR3 region has 12 residues. Written as DNA, the CDR3 is TGCGCCAGCAGCACAGCTAACTATGGCTACACCTTC. It translates to CASSTANYGYTF.

The rearrangement uses TRBV6-5 and TRBJ2-1, with TRBD2 matching over 8 bases. There are 14 residues in the CDR3. CDR1 MNHEY and CDR2 SVGAGI come from the germline V gene. The J segment lost 9 bases and the V segment lost 2 bases, leaving 6 bases of the junction unmatched. CDR3 bases: TGTGCCAGCAGTTACCCAACGGGGGGGTCTGAGCAGTTCTTC. Its translation: CASSYPTGGSEQFF.

This sequence joins TRBV5-1 and TRBJ1-3; D is uncertain. This CDR3 comprises 16 residues. The V end lost 0 bases, the J end lost 3 bases, and 13 bases lay between the germline ends. CDR1 is SGHRS, CDR2 YFSETQ, per germline. In nucleotides, the CDR3 is TGCGCCAGCAGCTTGGGTGCGGATACCTATGGAAACACCATATATTTT. Encoded protein: CASSLGADTYGNTIYF.

This chain connects TRBV7-9 to TRBJ1-1; D gene unclear. Germline V gene sequence: CDR1 SEHNR, CDR2 FQNEAQ (reference sequence). There are 17 residues in the CDR3. Trimming cost V 7 bases and J 1 base, with 22 bases left between them. CDR3 residues: CASILKSKLTENTEAFF. The CDR3, as DNA: TGTGCCAGCATCCTTAAAAGCAAACTTACTGAGAACACTGAAGCTTTCTTT.

This clone was counted between two and nine times. The chain combines TRBV5-4 with TRBJ2-3, with TRBD2 matching over 8 bases. CDR3 size: 16 residues. The V segment lost 4 bases and the J segment 3 bases; nucleotides outside the gene matches: 10. Germline lookup yields CDR1 SGHNT and CDR2 YYREEE (reference sequence). CDR3 DNA: TGTGCCAGCAGCCCCCTCGAGCGGGAGTGGACAGATACGCAGTATTTT. It specifies CASSPLEREWTDTQYF.

This clone was found once. This chain joins TRBV12-5 and TRBJ2-5, with a possible D match to TRBD2 (5 bases). The V gene's germline CDR1 is LGHNT and CDR2 FRNRAP. The CDR3 runs 13 residues. Trimming pared 4 bases from V and 5 bases from J, leaving 11 bases between. The CDR3 DNA reads as TGTGCTAGTGGTTCGGCCGGGGTTGAGACCCAGTACTTC. Its protein product is CASGSAGVETQYF.